This TCR beta chain comes out of a study of CD4 T cells in relation to SARS-CoV-2 and coronaviruses. The wider study: TCR beta CDR3s were sequenced after roughly eleven-day antigen culture of PBMCs. Crossreactive spike epitopes shared across donors were mapped to their HLA restriction.

Assay: immunoSEQ multiplex PCR; the TCRdb copy retains only in-frame clones and omits some. The sample records around 34,000 clones, roughly 73% being singletons. The CDR3 has 16 amino acids. CDR1 and CDR2 (germline): LNHNV, YYDKDF (reference sequence). Germline trimming cut 0 bases from V and 7 bases from J; bases unmatched to any gene: 7. Comments on this clone: Its antigen is still unknown.

The TCR comes from an adult with COVID-19. Sample: memory CD4+ T cells from PBMCs, cultured in vitro. The chain joins TRBV15 to TRBJ2-1, with 9 bases aligning to TRBD1. CDR3 DNA: TGTGCCACCAGCAGAGATCTGGGACAGGGTAGTAATGAGCAGTTCTTC. This gives the protein CATSRDLGQGSNEQFF.